This T cell receptor (beta chain) originates from a study of CD8+CD57+ T cells in acquired aplastic anemia. Across the whole study: Average DNA yield from sorted CD4+ and CD8+ cells was 3.2 ug. On average, healthy donors gave about 10.8 million reads for CD4+ cells. Study-wide results and caveats: Patients were compared with controls for CD8+ Simpson's diversity, and no significant difference emerged.

V lost 2 bases and J 11 bases, leaving 13 bases between the germline ends. CDR3 length equals 12 residues. Germline V gives CDR1 SGDLS, CDR2 YYNGEE. This clonotype was seen ten or more times. Antigen: not known. Investigators profiled TCR beta VDJ and CDR3 from genomic DNA template. TCRdb re-called the reads with MiXCR, one entry per CDR3 protein. The sample yields about 220,000 distinct CDR3 sequences, 34% seen once. This receptor was identified in a human donor in good health, serving as a control. The source material was sorted CD4+, CD8+, or CD8+CD57+ T cells (not recorded which) from PBMCs. V gene TRBV9 combines with J gene TRBJ1-1, with D possibly matching TRBD1 (6 bases). The DNA for the CDR3 is TGTGCCAGCAGCGTCGGGGGCGGCCGGGCTTTCTTT. This encodes CASSVGGGRAFF.